The 23 T cell receptor beta chains in this list originate from one sample, sequenced in a study of cytomegalovirus exposure and HLA in healthy donors (TCRdb year 2017). Receptor libraries were prepared by the immunoSEQ multiplex PCR assay. The multiplex PCR relied on a mix of 60 forward primers for TCR Vbeta segments and 13 reverse primers for TCR Jbeta segments. TCRdb took over this immuneACCESS table, retaining in-frame rearrangements with V and J assigned. Such tables are incomplete; in checked studies, under half of the missing clones stem from an unresolved V gene, and the remainder is unexplained. In all, the sample holds 150,000 to 200,000 clones, and 80% to 85% of those were seen once. The top ten clonotypes cover approximately 0.26% of the sample. The material sequenced was PBMCs. The receptors originated from a boy aged 10-17 years in good health and CMV-seronegative.

The genes are TRBV27 and TRBJ1-2; TRBD1 agrees at 8 bases. With V trimmed by 0 bases and J by 4 bases, 4 bases remained unmatched. In germline, CDR1 is MNHEY, CDR2 SMNVEV (reference sequence). The CDR3 totals 15 residues. The CDR3 DNA reads TGTGCCAGCAGTTTATCGAAGGGACAGGCCTATGGCTACACCTTC. Its protein product is CASSLSKGQAYGYTF.

CDR3 sequence reads: CASSLSGETQYF. The DNA of the CDR3 is TGTGCCAGCAGTTTGTCGGGAGAGACCCAGTACTTC. V gene TRBV28 combines with J gene TRBJ2-5; D ambiguous. V lost 3 bases to trimming and J lost 4 bases, with 6 bases between them. CDR3 size: 12 residues. Germline V gene sequence: CDR1 MDHEN, CDR2 SYDVKM.

The chain has TRBV7-9 and TRBJ2-2; 16 bases fit TRBD2. The CDR3 spans 17 residues. After removal of 3 bases from V and 4 bases from J, the junction contained 2 bases not matched to a gene. Germline CDR1 SEHNR, CDR2 FQNEAQ (reference sequence). The DNA for the CDR3 is TGTGCCAGCAGCTTCGGGACTAGCGGGAGGGGCACCGGGGAGCTGTTTTTT. It specifies CASSFGTSGRGTGELFF.

The rearrangement uses TRBV7-9 and TRBJ1-1; D not resolved. Trimming took off 1 base at V and 7 bases at J, with 7 bases between the two ends. The germline CDR1 and CDR2 sequences are SEHNR and FQNEAQ (reference sequence). The CDR3 is 12 residues long. CDR3: CASSLGSIEAFF. DNA of the CDR3: TGTGCCAGCAGCTTAGGTTCTATTGAAGCTTTCTTT.

The chain joins TRBV29-1 to TRBJ1-1; D is ambiguous. With 4 bases removed from V and 12 bases from J, the gap between germline ends came to 15 bases. The CDR3 is 11 residues long. Per germline, CDR1 SQVTM and CDR2 ANQGSEA. CDR3 DNA sequence: TGCAGCGTTGTGGCCCCCGGGAAAACTTTCTTT. Amino acids: CSVVAPGKTFF.

V is TRBV30 and J is TRBJ2-5; 14 bases align to TRBD2. This CDR3 contains 16 residues. Germline values: CDR1 GTSNPN, CDR2 SVGIG (reference sequence). V dropped 0 bases and J dropped 5; count of bases not matched to a gene: 5. In DNA form, the CDR3 reads TGTGCCTGGAGTGTCCCGGGACTAGCGGGAGTGGAGACCCAGTACTTC. This codes for CAWSVPGLAGVETQYF.

This clone occurred a few times. The rearrangement uses TRBV6-1 and TRBJ2-7; unclear D gene. Germline V lookup: CDR1 MNHNS, CDR2 SASEGT. V shed 10 bases and J shed 4 bases, with 5 bases lying between them. The length of the CDR3 is 9 residues. The CDR3 DNA follows: TGTGCCAACACGTACGAGCAGTACTTC. Its protein is CANTYEQYF.

The chain combines TRBV28 with TRBJ2-3, with D possibly being TRBD1 (5 bases). This CDR3 has 15 residues. The germline gives CDR1 MDHEN, CDR2 SYDVKM. Trimming took 6 bases from V and 4 from J, leaving 17 bases between them. This CDR3 reads CASSQPLEGADTQYF. For the CDR3, the DNA is TGTGCCAGCAGCCAACCCTTGGAAGGGGCAGATACGCAGTATTTT.

This rearrangement joins TRBV5-1 to TRBJ2-7; D is ambiguous. V gave up 2 bases and J gave up 6 bases, with 12 bases separating them. The V gene's germline CDR1 is SGHRS and CDR2 YFSETQ. The CDR3 length is 13 residues. CDR3 bases: TGCGCCAGCAGCTTCGGCACAGCCTTCGAGCAGTACTTC. Amino acids: CASSFGTAFEQYF.

The chain uses TRBV5-1 and TRBJ1-5; D is ambiguous. Looked up from germline, CDR1 is SGHRS and CDR2 is YFSETQ. Trimming removed 0 bases at V and 3 bases at J, with 10 bases between. The CDR3 is 15 residues long. The CDR3 reads CASSLGSASNQPQHF. CDR3 nucleotides: TGCGCCAGCAGCTTGGGCAGCGCCTCCAATCAGCCCCAGCATTTT.

The chain is built from TRBV6-6 and TRBJ2-7; 8 bases map to TRBD1. This CDR3 spans 14 amino acids. V was pared by 5 bases and J by 2 bases, with 5 bases of the junction left unmatched. In germline, CDR1 is MNHNY, CDR2 SVGAGI (reference sequence). CDR3 in DNA: TGTGCCAGCAGTAGGACAGGGACAACCTACGAGCAGTACTTC. Translated: CASSRTGTTYEQYF.

This chain joins TRBV10-1 and TRBJ2-3, with D possibly being TRBD2 (7 bases). Germline loops: CDR1 WNHNN, CDR2 SYGVQD (reference sequence). The V end lost 2 bases, the J end lost 0 bases, and 12 bases lay between the germline ends. This CDR3 has 16 amino acids. The CDR3 sequence: CASSEGGASSTDTQYF. The CDR3 DNA follows: TGCGCCAGCAGTGAGGGGGGGGCCTCTAGCACAGATACGCAGTATTTT.

The V and J genes are TRBV5-6 and TRBJ2-1; 9 bases fit TRBD2. V lost 0 bases and J lost 6; bases outside the gene matches: 4. CDR1 is SGHDT, CDR2 YYEEEE, per germline. The CDR3 covers 15 residues. CDR3 sequence (DNA): TGTGCCAGCAGCTTGGTCGCGGGAGGGCCCAATGAGCAGTTCTTC. It codes for CASSLVAGGPNEQFF.

This clone occurred once. The chain is built from TRBV11-2 and TRBJ1-1, with a weak D call TRBD1 (5 bases). Germline loops: CDR1 SGHAT, CDR2 FQNNGV. Trimming cost V 1 base and J 5 bases, with 17 bases left between them. The CDR3 is 16 amino acids. The CDR3 DNA follows: TGTGCCAGCAGCTTAGCGGGAGGTGGGGCGGGGACTGAAGCTTTCTTT. Amino acid sequence: CASSLAGGGAGTEAFF. Using reference TRBV11-2 and TRBJ1-1 for the parts outside the CDR3, the full variable domain is EAGVAQSPRYKIIEKRQSVAFWCNPISGHATLYWYQQILGQGPKLLIQFQNNGVVDDSQLPKDRFSAERLKGVDSTLKIQPAKLEDSAVYLCASSLAGGGAGTEAFFGQGTRLTVV.

As DNA, the CDR3 is TGTGCCAGCAGCGGCGGGGGCAGGGGGCTAGGGGAGACCCAGTACTTC. It is translated as CASSGGGRGLGETQYF. V usage is TRBV9 and J usage is TRBJ2-5; maybe TRBD1 (8 bases). The V gene's germline CDR1 is SGDLS and CDR2 YYNGEE. The CDR3 extends over 16 amino acids. Trimming removed 3 bases from V and 5 bases from J, with 20 bases in between.

The chain combines TRBV19 with TRBJ1-5; D gene ambiguous. The CDR3 loop spans 14 amino acids. Trimming cost V 2 bases and J 5 bases, with 10 bases left between them. Germline lookup yields CDR1 LNHDA and CDR2 SQIVND (reference sequence). In DNA form, the CDR3 reads TGTGCCAGTAGTATACTTGAGCGCGATCAGCCCCAGCATTTT. Amino acids: CASSILERDQPQHF.

In its sample, this clone was seen once. This chain joins TRBV5-1 and TRBJ2-7; D unresolved. Germline assignment: CDR1 SGHRS and CDR2 YFSETQ. This CDR3 has 16 residues. The V end was cut by 0 bases, the J end by 2 bases, with 15 bases between. The CDR3 nucleotides read TGCGCCAGCAGCTTGGCCCCACTGCGCATTGCCTACGAGCAGTACTTC. Translating it yields CASSLAPLRIAYEQYF.

The chain uses TRBV6-6 and TRBJ1-1; 7 bases are a match to TRBD1. The CDR3 extends over 15 amino acids. Trimming at V came to 6 bases and at J to 4 bases, leaving 11 bases not matched to a gene. Germline-derived CDR1 and CDR2 are MNHNY and SVGAGI (reference sequence). For the CDR3, the DNA is TGTGCCAGCAGCGATCCGGGGACAGTCGTCACTGAAGCTTTCTTT. This codes for CASSDPGTVVTEAFF.

The chain joins TRBV10-3 to TRBJ1-1; a weak D match, TRBD1 (6 bases). The V gene lost 5 bases and the J gene lost 4 bases, with 14 bases spanning the gap. CDR1 ENHRY and CDR2 SYGVKD come from the germline V gene. The CDR3 consists of 14 residues. For the CDR3, the DNA is TGTGCCATCAGTCTCGGGGGGCCTAGCACTGAAGCTTTCTTT. As protein: CAISLGGPSTEAFF.

This chain connects TRBV11-3 to TRBJ2-3, with D perhaps matching TRBD2 (6 bases). The CDR3 consists of 16 residues. Trimming removed 5 bases from V and 1 base from J, with 16 bases in between. Germline-derived CDR1 and CDR2 are SGHNT and YENEEA. In DNA form, the CDR3 reads TGTGCCAGCAGCCTATTCAGCGGGTTCGGCACAGATACGCAGTATTTT. Its translation is CASSLFSGFGTDTQYF. Filled out from reference TRBV11-3 and TRBJ2-3, the complete variable domain reads EAGVVQSPRYKIIEKKQPVAFWCNPISGHNTLYWYLQNLGQGPELLIRYENEEAVDDSQLPKDRFSAERLKGVDSTLKIQPAELGDSAVYLCASSLFSGFGTDTQYFGPGTRLTVL.

The chain carries TRBV6-1 and TRBJ2-3, with TRBD2 identical over 7 bases. Per the germline V gene, CDR1 is MNHNS and CDR2 is SASEGT. The ends lost 2 bases at V and 6 bases at J; junction bases unmatched: 8. The CDR3 is 15 amino acids. The CDR3 loop is CASSESSGTPDTQYF. The CDR3 DNA reads as TGTGCCAGCAGTGAATCCAGCGGGACCCCCGATACGCAGTATTTT.

The V and J genes are TRBV12-5 and TRBJ1-4, with a weak D call TRBD1 (6 bases). The germline gives CDR1 LGHNT, CDR2 FRNRAP. The CDR3 runs to 13 residues. Trimming removed 2 bases from V and 16 bases from J, with 17 bases in between. For the CDR3, the DNA is TGTGCTAGTGGTTTGTGGTTGGTGGGACAAAAGTTTTTT. Protein product: CASGLWLVGQKFF.

This chain joins TRBV9 and TRBJ1-1, with 9 bases fitting TRBD1. The germline gives CDR1 SGDLS, CDR2 YYNGEE. The length of the CDR3 is 13 residues. The ends lost 4 bases at V and 9 bases at J; junction bases unmatched: 7. The CDR3 DNA is TGTGCCAGCAGCCCTCCACAGGGGGCGCAAGCTTTCTTT. It translates to CASSPPQGAQAFF.